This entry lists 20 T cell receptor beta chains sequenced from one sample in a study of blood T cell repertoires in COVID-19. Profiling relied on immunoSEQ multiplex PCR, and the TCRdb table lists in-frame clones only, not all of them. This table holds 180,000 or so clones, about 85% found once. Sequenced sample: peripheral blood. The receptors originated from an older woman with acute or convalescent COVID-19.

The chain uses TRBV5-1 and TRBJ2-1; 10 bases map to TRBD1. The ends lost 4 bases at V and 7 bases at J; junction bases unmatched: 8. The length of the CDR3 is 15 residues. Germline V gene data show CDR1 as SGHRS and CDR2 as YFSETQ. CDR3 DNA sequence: TGCGCCAGCAGCACAGGACAGGGGGGATTTAATGAGCAGTTCTTC. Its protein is CASSTGQGGFNEQFF.

The CDR3: CASSPYQGLSYNEQFF. Written as DNA, the CDR3 is TGTGCCAGCAGCCCCTATCAGGGCCTCTCCTACAATGAGCAGTTCTTC. V is TRBV3-1 (or the pseudogene TRBV3-2) and J is TRBJ2-1; tentatively, D is TRBD1 (5 bases). Trimming cost V 4 bases and J 0 bases, with 13 bases left between them. The CDR3 is made up of 16 amino acids. Germline-derived CDR1 and CDR2 are LGHDT and YNNKEL (reference sequence).

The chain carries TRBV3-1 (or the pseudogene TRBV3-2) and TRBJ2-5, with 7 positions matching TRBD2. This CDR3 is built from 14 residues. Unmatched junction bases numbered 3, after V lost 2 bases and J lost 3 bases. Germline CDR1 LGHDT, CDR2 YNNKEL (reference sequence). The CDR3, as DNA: TGTGCCAGCAGCCAACTTGGGGGGGAAGAGACCCAGTACTTC. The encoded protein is CASSQLGGEETQYF.

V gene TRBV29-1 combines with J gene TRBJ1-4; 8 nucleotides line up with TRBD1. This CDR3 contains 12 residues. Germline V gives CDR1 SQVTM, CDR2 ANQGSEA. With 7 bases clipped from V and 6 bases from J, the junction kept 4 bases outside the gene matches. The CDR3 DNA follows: TGCAGCGGACAGGGGCGCGATGAAAAACTGTTTTTT. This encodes CSGQGRDEKLFF.

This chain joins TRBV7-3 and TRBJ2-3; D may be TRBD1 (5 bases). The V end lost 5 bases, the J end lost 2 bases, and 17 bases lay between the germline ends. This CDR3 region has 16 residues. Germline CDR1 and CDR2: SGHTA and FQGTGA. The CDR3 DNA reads TGTGCCAGCAGCCCTGGACATGTTTCGGACACAGATACGCAGTATTTT. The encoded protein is CASSPGHVSDTDTQYF. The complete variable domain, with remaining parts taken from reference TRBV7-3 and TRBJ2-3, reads GAGVSQTPSNKVTEKGKYVELRCDPISGHTALYWYRQSLGQGPEFLIYFQGTGAADDSGLPNDRFFAVRPEGSVSTLKIQRTERGDSAVYLCASSPGHVSDTDTQYFGPGTRLTVL.

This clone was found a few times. CDR3 amino acids: CASSLRGQYNSPLHF. In DNA form, the CDR3 reads TGTGCCAGCAGTTTACGAGGACAGTATAATTCACCCCTCCACTTT. The V call is TRBV28, the J call TRBJ1-6; perhaps TRBD1 as D (6 bases). V dropped 2 bases and J dropped 4 bases, with 9 bases sitting between them. Per germline, CDR1 MDHEN and CDR2 SYDVKM. The CDR3 covers 15 residues.

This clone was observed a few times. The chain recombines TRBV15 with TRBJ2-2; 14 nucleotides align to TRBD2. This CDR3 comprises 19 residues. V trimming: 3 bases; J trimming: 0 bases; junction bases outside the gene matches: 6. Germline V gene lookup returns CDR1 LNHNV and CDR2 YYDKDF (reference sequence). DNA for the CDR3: TGTGCCACCAGCAGGAAACCGGGACTAGCGGGAGCGAACACCGGGGAGCTGTTTTTT. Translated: CATSRKPGLAGANTGELFF. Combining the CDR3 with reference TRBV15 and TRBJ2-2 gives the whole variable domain DAMVIQNPRYQVTQFGKPVTLSCSQTLNHNVMYWYQQKSSQAPKLLFHYYDKDFNNEADTPDNFQSRRPNTSFCFLDIRSPGLGDTAMYLCATSRKPGLAGANTGELFFGEGSRLTVL.

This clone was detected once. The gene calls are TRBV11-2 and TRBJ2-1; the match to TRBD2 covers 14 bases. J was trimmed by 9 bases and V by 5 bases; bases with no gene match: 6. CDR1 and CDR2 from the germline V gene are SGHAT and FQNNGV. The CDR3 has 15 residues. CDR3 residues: CASSPRLAGGLEQFF. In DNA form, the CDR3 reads TGTGCCAGCAGCCCAAGACTAGCGGGAGGGCTTGAGCAGTTCTTC.

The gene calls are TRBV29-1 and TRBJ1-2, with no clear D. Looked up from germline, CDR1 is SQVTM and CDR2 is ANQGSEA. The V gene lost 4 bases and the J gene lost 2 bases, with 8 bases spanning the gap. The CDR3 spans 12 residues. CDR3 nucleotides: TGCAGCGTTGTGGAGTTGAACTATGGCTACACCTTC. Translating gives CSVVELNYGYTF.

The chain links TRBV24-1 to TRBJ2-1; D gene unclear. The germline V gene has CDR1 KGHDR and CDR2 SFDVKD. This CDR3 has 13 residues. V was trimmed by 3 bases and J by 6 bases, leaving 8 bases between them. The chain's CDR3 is CATSDPASNEQFF. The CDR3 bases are TGTGCCACCAGTGATCCCGCGAGCAATGAGCAGTTCTTC.

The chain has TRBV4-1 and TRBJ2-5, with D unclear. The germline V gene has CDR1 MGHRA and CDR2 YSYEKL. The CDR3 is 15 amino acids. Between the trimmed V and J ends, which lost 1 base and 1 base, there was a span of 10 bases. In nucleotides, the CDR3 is TGCGCCAGCAGCCAAGCTCACTGGGCCCAAGAGACCCAGTACTTC. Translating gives CASSQAHWAQETQYF.

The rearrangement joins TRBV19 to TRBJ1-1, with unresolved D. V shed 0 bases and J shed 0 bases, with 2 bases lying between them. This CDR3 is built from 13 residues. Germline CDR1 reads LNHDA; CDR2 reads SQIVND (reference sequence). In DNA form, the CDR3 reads TGTGCCAGTAGTATAGACGTGAACACTGAAGCTTTCTTT. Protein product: CASSIDVNTEAFF.

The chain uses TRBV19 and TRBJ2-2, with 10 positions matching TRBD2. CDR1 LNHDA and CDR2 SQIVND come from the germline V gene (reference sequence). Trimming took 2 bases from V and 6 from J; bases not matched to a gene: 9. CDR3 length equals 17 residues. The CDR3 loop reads CASSIWASGRKAGELFF. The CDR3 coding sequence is TGTGCCAGTAGTATATGGGCTAGCGGGAGAAAGGCCGGGGAGCTGTTTTTT.

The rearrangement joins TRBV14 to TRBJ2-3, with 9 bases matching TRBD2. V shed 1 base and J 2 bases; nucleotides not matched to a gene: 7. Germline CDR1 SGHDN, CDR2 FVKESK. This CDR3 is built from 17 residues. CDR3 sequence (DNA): TGTGCCAGCAGCCAAGGAATTCTAGCGGGAATCACAGATACGCAGTATTTT. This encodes CASSQGILAGITDTQYF.

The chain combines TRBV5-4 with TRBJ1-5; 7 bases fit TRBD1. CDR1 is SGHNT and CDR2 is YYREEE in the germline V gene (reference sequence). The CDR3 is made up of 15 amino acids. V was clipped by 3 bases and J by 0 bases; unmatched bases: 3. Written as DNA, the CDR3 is TGTGCCAGCAGCTGGGGGACAGATAGCAATCAGCCCCAGCATTTT. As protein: CASSWGTDSNQPQHF.

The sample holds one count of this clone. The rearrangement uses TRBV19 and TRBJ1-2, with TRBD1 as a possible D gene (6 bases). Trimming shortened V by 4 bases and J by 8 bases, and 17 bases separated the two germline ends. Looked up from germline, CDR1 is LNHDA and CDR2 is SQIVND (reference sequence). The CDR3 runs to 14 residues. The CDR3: CASSTEQGTGGYTF. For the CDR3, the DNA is TGTGCCAGTAGTACCGAACAGGGTACGGGAGGCTACACCTTC.

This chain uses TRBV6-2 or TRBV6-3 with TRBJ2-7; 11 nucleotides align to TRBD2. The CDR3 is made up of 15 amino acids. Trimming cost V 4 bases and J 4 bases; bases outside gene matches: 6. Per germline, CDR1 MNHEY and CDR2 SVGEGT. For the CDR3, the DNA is TGTGCCAGCAGTTCCCGACTAGCGGGAAGGTACGAGCAGTACTTC. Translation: CASSSRLAGRYEQYF.

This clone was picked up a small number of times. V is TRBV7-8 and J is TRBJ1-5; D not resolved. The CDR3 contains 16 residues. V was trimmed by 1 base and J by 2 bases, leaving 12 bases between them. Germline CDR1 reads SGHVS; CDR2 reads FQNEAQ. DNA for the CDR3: TGTGCCAGCAGCTTAGGAGTAGGCGGGGGCAATCAGCCCCAGCATTTT. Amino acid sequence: CASSLGVGGGNQPQHF.

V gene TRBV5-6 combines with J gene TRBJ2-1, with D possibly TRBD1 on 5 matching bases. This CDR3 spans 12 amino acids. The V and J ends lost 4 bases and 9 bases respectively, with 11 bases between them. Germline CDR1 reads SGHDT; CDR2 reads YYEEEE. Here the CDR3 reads CASSQQGVEQFF. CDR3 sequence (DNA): TGTGCCAGCAGCCAGCAGGGTGTTGAGCAGTTCTTC.

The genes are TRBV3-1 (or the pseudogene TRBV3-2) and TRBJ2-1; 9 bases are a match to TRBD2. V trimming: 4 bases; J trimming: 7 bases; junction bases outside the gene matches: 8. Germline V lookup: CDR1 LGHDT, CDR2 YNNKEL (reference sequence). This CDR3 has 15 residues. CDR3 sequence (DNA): TGTGCCAGCAGCCCCGTAGTAGCGGGAGTGAATGAGCAGTTCTTC. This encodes CASSPVVAGVNEQFF.